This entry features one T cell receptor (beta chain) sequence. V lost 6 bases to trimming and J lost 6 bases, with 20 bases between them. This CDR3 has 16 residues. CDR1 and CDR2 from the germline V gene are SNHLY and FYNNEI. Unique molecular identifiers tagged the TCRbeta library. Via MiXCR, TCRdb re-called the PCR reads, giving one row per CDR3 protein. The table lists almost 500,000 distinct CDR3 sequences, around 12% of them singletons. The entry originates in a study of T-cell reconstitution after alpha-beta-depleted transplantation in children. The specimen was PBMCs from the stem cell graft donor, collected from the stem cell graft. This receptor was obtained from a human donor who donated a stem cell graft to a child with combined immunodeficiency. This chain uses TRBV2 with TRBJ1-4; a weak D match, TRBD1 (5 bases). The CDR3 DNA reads TGTGCCAGCAGCGCCACAGGAACAGTTTATGATGAAAAACTGTTTTTT. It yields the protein CASSATGTVYDEKLFF.